This T cell receptor (beta chain) was sequenced for a study of memory CD4+ T cells and cytomegalovirus serostatus. Study at large: Healthy Belgian adult donors included about nine CMV-positive and approximately 25 CMV-negative people. General study findings and limits: CD4+ memory repertoires contained about two fifths of the roughly 160 reported CMV TCRbeta sequences. A US-trained random forest predicted CMV serostatus with median AUC around 0.91.

Single viable CD3+CD4+CD8-CD45RO+ cells were sorted as the memory CD4+ T cells. Donors' CMV status reflects serum IgG against pp150, pp28, p38, p52. As for this clone: Its target is not known.

The protocol was immunoSEQ multiplex PCR, while the TCRdb copy is restricted to in-frame clones and leaves out a portion. The sample lists tens of thousands of clones, around 76% seen once, with 1.2% in the top ten. Between the trimmed V and J ends, which lost 5 bases and 6 bases, there was a span of 14 bases. CDR1 is SGHTA and CDR2 is FQGTGA in the germline V gene. The CDR3 extends over 14 amino acids. V gene TRBV7-3 combines with J gene TRBJ2-4; tentatively, D is TRBD1 (6 bases). What was sequenced was memory CD4+ T cells from blood. This sequence was found in an adult in good health and CMV-seropositive. The CDR3, as DNA: TGTGCCAGCAGCCCCCAGGGGCCATCAAACATTCAGTACTTC. Translation gives CASSPQGPSNIQYF.